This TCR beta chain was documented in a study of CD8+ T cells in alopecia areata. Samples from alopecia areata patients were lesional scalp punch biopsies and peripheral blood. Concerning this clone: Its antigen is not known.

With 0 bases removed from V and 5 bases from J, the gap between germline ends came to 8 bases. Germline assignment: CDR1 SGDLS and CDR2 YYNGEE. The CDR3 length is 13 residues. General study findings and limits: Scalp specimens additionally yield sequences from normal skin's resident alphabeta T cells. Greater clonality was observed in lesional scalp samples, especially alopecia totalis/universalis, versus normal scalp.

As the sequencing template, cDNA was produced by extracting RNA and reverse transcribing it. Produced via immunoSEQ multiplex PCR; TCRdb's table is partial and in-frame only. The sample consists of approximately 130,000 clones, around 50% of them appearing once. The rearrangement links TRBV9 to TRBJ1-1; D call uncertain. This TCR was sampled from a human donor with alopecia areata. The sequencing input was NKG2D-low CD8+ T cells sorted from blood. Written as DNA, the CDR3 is TGTGCCAGCAGCGTAGCGGTGGGGACTGAAGCTTTCTTT. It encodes CASSVAVGTEAFF.